This record concerns one T cell receptor (beta chain) sequence. No antigen is known for it. The sample is drawn from a study of CD8+ T cells in alopecia areata. As for the study in general: Treated patients were given oral tofacitinib, which was dosed at 5 to 10 mg twice daily. Overall study results and limits: Lesional scalp displayed greater clonality than normal scalp, most notably in alopecia totalis/universalis.

Trimming removed 0 bases from V and 2 bases from J; junction bases left unmatched: 3. Germline V gives CDR1 LGHNA, CDR2 YNFKEQ. The CDR3 totals 15 residues. Samples from alopecia areata patients were lesional scalp punch biopsies and peripheral blood. Sorted out of PBMCs were CD4+ T cells and CD8+ T cells. RNA was extracted and reverse transcribed into cDNA as the sequencing template. This table comes from immunoSEQ multiplex PCR, and its TCRdb copy is limited to in-frame clones, with some not included. Of some 120,000 clones listed, roughly 58% are singletons. The receptor was derived from a human donor with alopecia areata. This sample comprised CD4+ T cells sorted from blood, obtained at week 0. This chain joins TRBV4-2 and TRBJ2-7; TRBD2 matches 8 bases. The CDR3 sequence: CASSQDSGGTYEQYF. CDR3 sequence (DNA): TGTGCCAGCAGCCAAGACAGCGGGGGCACCTACGAGCAGTACTTC.